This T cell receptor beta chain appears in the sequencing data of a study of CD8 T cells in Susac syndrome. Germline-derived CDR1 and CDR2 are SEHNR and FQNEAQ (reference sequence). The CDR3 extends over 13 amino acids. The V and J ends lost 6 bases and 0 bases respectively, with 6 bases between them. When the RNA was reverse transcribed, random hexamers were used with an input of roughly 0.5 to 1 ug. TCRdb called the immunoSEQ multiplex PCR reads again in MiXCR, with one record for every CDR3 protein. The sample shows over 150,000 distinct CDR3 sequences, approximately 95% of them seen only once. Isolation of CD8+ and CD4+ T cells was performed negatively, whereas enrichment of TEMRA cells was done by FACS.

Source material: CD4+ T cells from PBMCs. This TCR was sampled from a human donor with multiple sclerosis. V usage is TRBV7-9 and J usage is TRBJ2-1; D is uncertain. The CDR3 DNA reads TGTGCCAGCAGAGGGAACTCCTACAATGAGCAGTTCTTC. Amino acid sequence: CASRGNSYNEQFF. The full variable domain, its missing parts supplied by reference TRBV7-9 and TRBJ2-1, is DTGVSQNPRHKITKRGQNVTFRCDPISEHNRLYWYRQTLGQGPEFLTYFQNEAQLEKSRLLSDRFSAERPKGSFSTLEIQRTEQGDSAMYLCASRGNSYNEQFFGPGTRLTVL.